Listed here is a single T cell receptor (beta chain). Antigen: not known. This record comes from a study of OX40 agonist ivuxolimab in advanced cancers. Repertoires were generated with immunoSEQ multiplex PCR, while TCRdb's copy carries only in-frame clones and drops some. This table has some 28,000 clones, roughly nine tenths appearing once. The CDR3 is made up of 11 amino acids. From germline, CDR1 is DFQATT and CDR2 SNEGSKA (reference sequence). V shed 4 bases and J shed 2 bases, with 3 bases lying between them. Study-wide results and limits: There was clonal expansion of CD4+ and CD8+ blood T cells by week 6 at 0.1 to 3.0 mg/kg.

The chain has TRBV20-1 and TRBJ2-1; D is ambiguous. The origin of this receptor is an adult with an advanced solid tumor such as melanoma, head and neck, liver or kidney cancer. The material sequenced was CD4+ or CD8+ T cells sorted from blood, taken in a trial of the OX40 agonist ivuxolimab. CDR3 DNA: TGCAGTGCTACCCCCTACAATGAGCAGTTCTTC. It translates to CSATPYNEQFF.